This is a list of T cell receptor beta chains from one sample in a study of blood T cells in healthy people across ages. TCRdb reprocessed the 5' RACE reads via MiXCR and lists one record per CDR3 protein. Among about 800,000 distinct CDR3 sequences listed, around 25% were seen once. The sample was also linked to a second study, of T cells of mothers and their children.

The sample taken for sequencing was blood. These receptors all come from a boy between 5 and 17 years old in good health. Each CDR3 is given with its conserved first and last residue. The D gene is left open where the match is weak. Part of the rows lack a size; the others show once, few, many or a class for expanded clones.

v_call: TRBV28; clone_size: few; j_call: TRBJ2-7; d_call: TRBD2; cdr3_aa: CASSDTSERNEQYF; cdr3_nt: TGTGCCAGCAGTGACACTAGCGAAAGAAACGAGCAGTACTTC
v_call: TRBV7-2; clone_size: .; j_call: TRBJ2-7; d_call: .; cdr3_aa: CASSLGGGAPYEQYF; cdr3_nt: TGTGCCAGCAGCTTAGGTGGAGGGGCGCCCTACGAGCAGTACTTC
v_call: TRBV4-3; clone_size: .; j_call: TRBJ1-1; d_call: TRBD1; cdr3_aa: CASSLTGTDTEAFF; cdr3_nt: TGCGCCAGCAGCCTGACAGGGACGGACACTGAAGCTTTCTTT
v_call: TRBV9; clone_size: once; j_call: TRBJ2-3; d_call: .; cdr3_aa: CASSVVQGGVTDTQYF; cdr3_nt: TGTGCCAGCAGCGTAGTTCAAGGAGGGGTCACAGATACGCAGTATTTT
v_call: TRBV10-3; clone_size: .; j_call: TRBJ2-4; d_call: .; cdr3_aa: CTISERDGLDIQYF; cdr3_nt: TGTACCATCAGTGAGAGGGACGGGTTGGACATTCAGTACTTC
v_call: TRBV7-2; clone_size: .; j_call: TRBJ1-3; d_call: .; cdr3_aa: CASSLARGGNTIYF; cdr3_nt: TGTGCCAGCAGCTTAGCCAGGGGCGGAAACACCATATATTTT
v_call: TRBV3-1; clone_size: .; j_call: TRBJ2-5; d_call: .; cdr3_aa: CASSQVTSGSIETQYF; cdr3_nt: TGTGCCAGCAGCCAAGTTACGTCGGGCAGTATTGAGACCCAGTACTTC
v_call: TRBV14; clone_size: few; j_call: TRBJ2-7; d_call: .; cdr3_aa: CASSPLAAFYEQYF; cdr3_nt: TGTGCCAGCAGCCCCCTCGCCGCCTTTTACGAGCAGTACTTC
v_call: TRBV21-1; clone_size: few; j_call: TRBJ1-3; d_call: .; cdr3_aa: CPSSKGSGHFSGNTIYF; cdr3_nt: TGTCCCAGCAGCAAAGGGTCCGGCCATTTCTCTGGAAACACCATATATTTT
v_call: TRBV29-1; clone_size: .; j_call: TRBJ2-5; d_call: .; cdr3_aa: CSVEEHETQYF; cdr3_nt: TGCAGCGTGGAAGAACATGAGACCCAGTACTTC
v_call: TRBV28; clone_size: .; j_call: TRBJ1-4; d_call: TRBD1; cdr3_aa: CASSFIELQGHEKLFF; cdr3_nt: TGTGCCAGCAGTTTCATCGAGCTACAGGGGCATGAAAAACTGTTTTTT
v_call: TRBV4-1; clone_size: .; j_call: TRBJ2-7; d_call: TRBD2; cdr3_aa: CASKGLAGGSSYEQYF; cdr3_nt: TGCGCCAGCAAGGGACTAGCGGGAGGGAGCTCCTACGAGCAGTACTTC
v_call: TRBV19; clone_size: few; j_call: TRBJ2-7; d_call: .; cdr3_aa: CASSMGLYEQYF; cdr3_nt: TGTGCCAGTAGTATGGGACTTTACGAGCAGTACTTC
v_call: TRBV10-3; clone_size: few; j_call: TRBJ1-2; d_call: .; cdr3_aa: CAISEAQGDDGYTF; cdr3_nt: TGTGCCATCAGTGAGGCCCAGGGAGACGATGGCTACACCTTC
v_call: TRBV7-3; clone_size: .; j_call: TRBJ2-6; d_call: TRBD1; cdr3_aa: CASSSGQGEPFSGANVLTF; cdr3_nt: TGTGCCAGCAGCTCGGGACAGGGGGAACCTTTCTCTGGGGCCAACGTCCTGACTTTC
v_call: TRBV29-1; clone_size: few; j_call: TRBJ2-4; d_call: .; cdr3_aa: CSGHRQGYGNIQYF; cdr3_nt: TGCAGCGGCCACAGGCAGGGTTACGGAAACATTCAGTACTTC
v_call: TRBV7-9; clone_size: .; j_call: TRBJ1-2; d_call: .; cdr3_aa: CASGPAYDSPNYGYTF; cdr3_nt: TGTGCCAGCGGCCCAGCTTACGACAGCCCCAACTATGGCTACACCTTC
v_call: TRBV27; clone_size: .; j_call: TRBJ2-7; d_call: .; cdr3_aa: CASSTLGPYEQYF; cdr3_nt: TGTGCCAGCAGTACACTCGGTCCCTACGAGCAGTACTTC
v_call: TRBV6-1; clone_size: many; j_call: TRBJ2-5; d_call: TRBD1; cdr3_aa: CASSEGRGETQYF; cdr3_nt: TGTGCCAGCAGTGAAGGCAGGGGGGAGACCCAGTACTTC
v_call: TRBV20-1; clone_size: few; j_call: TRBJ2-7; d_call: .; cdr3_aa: CSAWGRATYEQYF; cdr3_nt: TGCAGTGCTTGGGGTCGCGCGACCTACGAGCAGTACTTC
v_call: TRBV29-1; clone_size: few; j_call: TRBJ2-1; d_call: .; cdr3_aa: CSVEDFGSLGPWGGKSSYNEQFF; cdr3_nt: TGCAGCGTTGAAGACTTTGGTAGCCTGGGACCATGGGGGGGCAAAAGCTCCTACAATGAGCAGTTCTTC
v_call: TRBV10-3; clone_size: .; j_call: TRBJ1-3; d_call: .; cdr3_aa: CAISPGTPQPSGNTIYF; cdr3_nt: TGTGCCATCAGCCCCGGGACACCCCAACCCTCTGGAAACACCATATATTTT
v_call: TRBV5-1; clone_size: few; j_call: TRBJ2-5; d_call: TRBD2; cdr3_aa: CASSYGLAGGETQYF; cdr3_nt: TGCGCCAGCAGCTACGGACTAGCGGGAGGGGAGACCCAGTACTTC
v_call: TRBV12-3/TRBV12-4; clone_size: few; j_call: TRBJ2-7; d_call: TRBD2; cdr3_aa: CASSHLGRYEQYF; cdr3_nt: TGTGCCAGCAGTCACCTCGGGAGGTACGAGCAGTACTTC
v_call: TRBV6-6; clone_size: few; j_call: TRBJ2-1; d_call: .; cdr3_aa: CASTTAAPNEQFF; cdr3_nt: TGTGCCAGCACCACGGCCGCCCCCAATGAGCAGTTCTTC
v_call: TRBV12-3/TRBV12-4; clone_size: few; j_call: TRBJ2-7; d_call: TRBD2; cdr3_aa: CASSFLAGYEQYF; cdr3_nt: TGTGCCAGCAGTTTTCTAGCGGGGTACGAGCAGTACTTC
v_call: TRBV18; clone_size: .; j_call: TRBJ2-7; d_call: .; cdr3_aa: CASSQVPTFYEQYF; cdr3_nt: TGTGCCAGCTCCCAAGTCCCGACTTTCTACGAGCAGTACTTC
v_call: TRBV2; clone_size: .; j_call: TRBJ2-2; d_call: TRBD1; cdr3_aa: CASRRGQLNTGELFF; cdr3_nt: TGTGCCAGCAGAAGGGGACAGCTGAACACCGGGGAGCTGTTTTTT
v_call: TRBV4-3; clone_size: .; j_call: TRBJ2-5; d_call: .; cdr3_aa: CASSPDGTPQETQYF; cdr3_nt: TGCGCCAGCAGCCCAGATGGGACTCCCCAAGAGACCCAGTACTTC
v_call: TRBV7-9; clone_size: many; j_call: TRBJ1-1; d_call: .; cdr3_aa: CASSLTGDTEAFF; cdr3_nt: TGTGCCAGCAGCTTAACGGGGGACACTGAAGCTTTCTTT
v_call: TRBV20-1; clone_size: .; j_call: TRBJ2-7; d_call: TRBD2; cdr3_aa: CSARGTSGSFHEQYF; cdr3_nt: TGCAGTGCTAGGGGTACTAGCGGGAGTTTCCACGAGCAGTACTTC
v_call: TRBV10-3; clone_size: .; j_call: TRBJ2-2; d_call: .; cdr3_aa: CAIRPEGTGELFF; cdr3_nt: TGTGCCATACGCCCGGAGGGCACCGGGGAGCTGTTTTTT
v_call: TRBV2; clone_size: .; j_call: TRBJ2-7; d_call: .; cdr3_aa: CASSGDWYEQYF; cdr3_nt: TGTGCCAGCAGTGGCGACTGGTACGAGCAGTACTTC
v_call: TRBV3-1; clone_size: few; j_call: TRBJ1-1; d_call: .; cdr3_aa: CASSRPGKVGTEAFF; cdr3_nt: TGTGCCAGCAGCCGCCCTGGTAAGGTGGGCACTGAAGCTTTCTTT
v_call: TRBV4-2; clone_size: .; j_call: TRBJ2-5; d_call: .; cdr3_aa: CASSQEGNLAQETQYF; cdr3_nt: TGTGCCAGCAGCCAAGAGGGCAACCTAGCACAAGAGACCCAGTACTTC
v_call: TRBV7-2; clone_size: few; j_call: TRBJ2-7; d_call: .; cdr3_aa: CASSLSVQNYEQYF; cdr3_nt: TGTGCCAGCAGCTTAAGCGTTCAGAACTACGAGCAGTACTTC
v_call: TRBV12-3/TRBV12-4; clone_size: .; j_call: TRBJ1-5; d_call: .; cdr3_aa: CASKGLAGAQHF; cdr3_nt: TGTGCCAGCAAGGGGTTAGCAGGGGCCCAGCATTTT
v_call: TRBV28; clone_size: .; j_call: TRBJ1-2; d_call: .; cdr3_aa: CASSRELTDLLNYGYTF; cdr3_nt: TGTGCCAGCAGTCGAGAACTGACGGACCTTCTTAACTATGGCTACACCTTC
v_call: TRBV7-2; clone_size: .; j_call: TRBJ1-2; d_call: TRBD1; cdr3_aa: CASRSGQGNYGYTF; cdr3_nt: TGTGCCAGCAGGTCGGGACAGGGTAACTATGGCTACACCTTC